What follows is one TCR beta chain and its context. This clonotype was observed a handful of times. Its recognized antigen is unknown. Base qualities are not at hand, and no much larger clone is one base apart. This sample stems from a study of naive and memory T cell subsets (dated by TCRdb to about 2017). Looking at the study overall: An open-source, UMI-based TCR alpha and beta sequencing pipeline was applied to sorted naive and memory peripheral blood T cell subsets. The results of the functional CMV T cell responses matched the IgG serology results in every case. RNA was DNase-treated and reverse transcribed with TCR constant-region primers, mostly using SuperScript III. The investigation overall reported the following: In both CD4 and CD8 cells, going from naive through CM, EM and EMRA, the Gini index went up while Shannon and inverse Simpson diversity went down. A clonotype was defined as a single alpha or beta chain sequence rather than as a paired alpha/beta receptor. TCR abundance followed a power law with an exponent that was different for naive and memory subsets but consistent across the three individuals. After error correction, over 95% of naive TCR sequences appeared only once, giving much steeper abundance distributions than memory subsets. A few larger clonotypes were present in naive repertoires, especially CD8 naive repertoires, and these clonotypes were possibly memory cells re-expressing CD45RA. RNA-based TCR counts may be affected by expression changes linked to T cell activation and differentiation. The repertoire findings for the naive and memory subsets could not be validated, as no ground truth was available.

V sheds 7 bases and J sheds 10 bases, leaving 10 bases between their ends. In the germline V gene (reference sequence), CDR1 corresponds to DFQATT and CDR2 to SNEGSKA. The CDR3 holds 9 amino acids from the cysteine to the phenylalanine. Only CDR3 DNA is held: 27 bases, read in frame from base 1. Library construction relied on UMI-ligation and nested PCR. To cover both TRBC1 and TRBC2, the beta constant-region primer consisted of an equimolar mix of two oligonucleotides. Four rounds of PCR were used to amplify ligated cDNA, with nested alpha and beta constant-region primers being used together with the SP2 primer. A single-stranded oligonucleotide carrying the SP2 primer and a 12-nucleotide UMI was ligated to the 3' end of the cDNA by T4 RNA ligase 1. Incubation of the ligation reaction was carried out at 16 degrees C for about 18-25 hours. To avoid over-amplification, PCR2 was usually performed as a SYBR Green qPCR and halted once a predetermined threshold was reached. Apart from the first purification, every purification step used Agencourt AMPure XP magnetic beads. Library amounts were measured by Qubit and library quality was assessed on a TapeStation, where the main peak was expected at around 650 bp. Pooled libraries were sequenced on an Illumina MiSeq using v2 2x251 paired-end kits, and typically roughly 0.85-2.1 million reads were obtained per sample. Each sample library was pooled at 4 nM, and about 4.5-7.5% PhiX was included to improve cluster recognition. The original pipeline was this. Using tag matching that tolerated one base-pair mismatch, Decombinator assigned V and J genes to FASTQ reads that had been processed by Demultiplexor. By using UMIs, Collapsinator corrected both sequencing errors and the frequency errors caused by PCR heterogeneity. CDR3Translator translated TCRs and extracted CDR3s from the conserved cysteine to the FGXG phenylalanine, flagging non-productive sequences. Gini, Shannon entropy and inverse Simpson indices were computed after subsampling the repertoires to the same number of UMI-defined TCRs. Within the linear range, a power law was fitted to clonotype abundance distributions using maximum likelihood. When run on a single naive CD8 sample, MIGEC and the pipeline yielded similar UMI counts, similar unique TCR numbers and similar clonal distributions. In one analysis, naive TCRs also found in any memory subset of the same donor were removed from the naive repertoire. The repertoires were searched for just under 7,500 CMV-associated CDR3 sequences that had been compiled from VDJdb and a published dataset. Using fastp trimming at Q25 and MiXCR clonotype assembly, TCRdb reanalyzed the public sequencing data and kept in-frame beta chains. Rows matching on CDR3 protein sequence are summarized as one entry with the most common DNA and genes. TCRdb, not the original authors, processed these V and J calls. The sample profile shows around 140,000 distinct CDR3 sequences; 20% to 25% of them were found once. The top ten constitute 0.11% of the sample.

Separate amplification of TCR alpha and beta chain libraries was performed from the second PCR step onward. To determine each donor's CMV status, fresh PBMCs were stimulated overnight with CMV viral lysate, and IFNgamma production from CD4+ T cells was then assessed. Using Miltenyi beads, CD4 T cells were first positively selected, and CD8 T cells were then positively selected from the CD4-negative fraction. Cells stained for CD3, CD4, CD8, CD45RA, CD27 and a live/dead dye were sorted on a BD Aria II into four subsets by CD45RA and CD27. A few healthy volunteers provided blood, and each donor's sample was split into CD4 and CD8 T cells and then further divided into four differentiation subsets. About 110 ml of peripheral blood was taken from each donor, and PBMC were separated by density-gradient centrifugation on Ficoll-Paque PLUS. After sorting, cells were lysed in RLT buffer, RNA was extracted using a Qiagen RNeasy kit, and the extracted RNA was stored at -80 degrees C.

Sequenced material: naive CD4+ T cells from blood. Reading the label with the study, this specimen's cell subset or site is: naive T cells, CD45RA high CD27+. The sequence is built from TRBV20-1 and TRBJ1-1, with TRBD1 tentatively as D gene (5 bases match). The source of this sequence is a human donor in good health. The CDR3 region has the sequence CSEGKTAFF. The nucleotide sequence is TGCAGTGAGGGGAAGACAGCTTTCTTT.